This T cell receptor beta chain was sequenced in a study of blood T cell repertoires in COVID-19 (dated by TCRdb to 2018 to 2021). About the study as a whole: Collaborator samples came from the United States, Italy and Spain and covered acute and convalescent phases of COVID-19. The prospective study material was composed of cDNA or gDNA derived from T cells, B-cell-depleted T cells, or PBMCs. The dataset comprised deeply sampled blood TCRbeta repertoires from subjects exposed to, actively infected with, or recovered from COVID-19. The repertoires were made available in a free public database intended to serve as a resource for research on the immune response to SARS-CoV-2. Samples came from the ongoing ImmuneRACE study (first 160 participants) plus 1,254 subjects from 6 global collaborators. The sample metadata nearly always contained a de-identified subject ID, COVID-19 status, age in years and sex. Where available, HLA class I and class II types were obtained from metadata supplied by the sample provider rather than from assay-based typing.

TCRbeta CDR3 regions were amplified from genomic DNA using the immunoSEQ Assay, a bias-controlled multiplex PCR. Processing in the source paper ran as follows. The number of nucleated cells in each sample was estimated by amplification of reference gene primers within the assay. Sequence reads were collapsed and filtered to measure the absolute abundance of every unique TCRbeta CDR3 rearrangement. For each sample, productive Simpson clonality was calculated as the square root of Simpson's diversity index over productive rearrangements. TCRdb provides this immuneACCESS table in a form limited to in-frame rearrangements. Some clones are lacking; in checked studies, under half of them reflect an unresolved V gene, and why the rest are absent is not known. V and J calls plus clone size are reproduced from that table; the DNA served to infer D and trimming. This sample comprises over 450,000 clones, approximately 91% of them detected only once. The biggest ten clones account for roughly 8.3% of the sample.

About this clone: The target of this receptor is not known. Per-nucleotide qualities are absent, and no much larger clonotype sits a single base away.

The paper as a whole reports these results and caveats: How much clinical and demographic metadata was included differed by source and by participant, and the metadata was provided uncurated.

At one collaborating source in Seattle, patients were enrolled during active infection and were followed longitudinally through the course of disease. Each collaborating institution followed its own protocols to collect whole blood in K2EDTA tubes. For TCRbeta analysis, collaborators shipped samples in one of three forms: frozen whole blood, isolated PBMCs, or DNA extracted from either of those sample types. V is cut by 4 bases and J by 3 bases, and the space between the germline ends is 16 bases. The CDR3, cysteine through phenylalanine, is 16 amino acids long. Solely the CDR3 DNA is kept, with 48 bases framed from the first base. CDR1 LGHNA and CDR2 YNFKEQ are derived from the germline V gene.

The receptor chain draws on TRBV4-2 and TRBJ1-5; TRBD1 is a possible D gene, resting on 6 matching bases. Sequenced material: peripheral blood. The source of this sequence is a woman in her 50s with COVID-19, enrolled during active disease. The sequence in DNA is TGTGCCAGCAGCCCTCAATGGACAGTTTCCAATCAGCCCCAGCATTTT. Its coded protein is CASSPQWTVSNQPQHF.